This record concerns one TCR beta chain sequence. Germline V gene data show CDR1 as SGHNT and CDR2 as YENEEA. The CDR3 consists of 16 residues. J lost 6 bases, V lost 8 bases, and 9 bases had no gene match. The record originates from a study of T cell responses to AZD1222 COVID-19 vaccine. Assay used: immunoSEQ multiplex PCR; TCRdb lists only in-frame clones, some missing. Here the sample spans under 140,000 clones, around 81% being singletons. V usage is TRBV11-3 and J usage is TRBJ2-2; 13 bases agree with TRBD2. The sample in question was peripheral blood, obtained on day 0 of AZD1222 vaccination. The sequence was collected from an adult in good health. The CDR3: CASGQLAGGKPGELFF. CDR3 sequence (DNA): TGTGCCAGCGGACAACTAGCGGGGGGGAAACCCGGGGAGCTGTTTTTT.